The 15 T cell receptor beta chains presented below share a single source sample, sequenced in a study of blood T cells in healthy people across ages (dated by TCRdb to about 2015). Receptor libraries were prepared by 5' RACE. A second about 7 to 12 cycle PCR used a sample-barcoded 5' primer and a J-beta primer mix. Starting from the raw public reads, TCRdb applied fastp trimming at Q25, assembled clones with MiXCR and retained in-frame beta chains. Rows are combined by CDR3 protein, so each entry shows the most common genes and DNA. Here the sample has around 1,800,000 distinct CDR3 sequences; approximately 40% occur a single time. The ten largest clones add up to roughly 23% of the sample. Sequenced sample: blood. The receptors come from a human donor in good health.

The V gene is TRBV5-1, the J gene TRBJ1-2; tentative D call: TRBD1 (5 bases). This CDR3 comprises 16 residues. Germline-derived CDR1 and CDR2 are SGHRS and YFSETQ. Between the trimmed V and J ends, which lost 3 bases and 8 bases, there was a span of 23 bases. For the CDR3, the DNA is TGCGCCAGCAGCTCCGGGGTTGGGGACTCTAGACGCGGCTACACCTTC. Translated, it gives CASSSGVGDSRRGYTF.

The rearrangement joins TRBV20-1 to TRBJ2-1, with 10 bases lining up with TRBD2. CDR1 and CDR2 (germline): DFQATT, SNEGSKA (reference sequence). The V and J ends lost 1 base and 5 bases, in that order; junction bases with no gene match: 2. This CDR3 is built from 14 residues. In DNA form, the CDR3 reads TGCAGTGCTAGAGTAGCGGGGGGAGACAATGAGCAGTTCTTC. This codes for CSARVAGGDNEQFF.

The V gene is TRBV7-2, the J gene TRBJ1-2; TRBD1 is a possible D gene (5 bases). Deletions cut 3 bases from V and 5 bases from J, with 13 bases between. The CDR3 has 14 residues. CDR1 and CDR2 (germline): SGHTA, FQGNSA. CDR3 in amino acids: CASSFTRGRYGYTF. The CDR3 DNA reads TGTGCCAGCAGCTTTACTCGGGGCCGGTATGGCTACACCTTC.

The V call is TRBV7-2, the J call TRBJ1-1; TRBD1 agrees at 9 bases. The CDR3 sequence is 12 residues long. V lost 6 bases to trimming and J lost 7 bases; unmatched junction nucleotides: 3. CDR1 and CDR2 (germline): SGHTA, FQGNSA. The CDR3 region has the DNA TGTGCCAGCAGTGGACAGGGGAATGAAGCTTTCTTT. This codes for CASSGQGNEAFF.

About this clonotype: The germline gene is not matched at one end of the junction; a read error may be the cause. The CDR3 loop reads CASSPEGAGANVRTF. DNA of the CDR3: TGCGCCAGCAGCCCAGAGGGGGCTGGGGCCAACGTCCGGACTTTC. This rearrangement joins TRBV5-1 to TRBJ2-6; 7 bases agree with TRBD1. Germline values: CDR1 SGHRS, CDR2 YFSETQ. CDR3 length equals 15 residues.

This clonotype was seen a few times. V is TRBV4-2 and J is TRBJ2-6; D is unclear. CDR1 LGHNA and CDR2 YNFKEQ come from the germline V gene. Trimming shortened V by 6 bases and J by 0 bases, and 15 bases separated the two germline ends. This CDR3 spans 17 amino acids. CDR3 protein: CASRPSDGNSGANVLTF. Here the CDR3 DNA reads TGTGCCAGCAGACCGTCGGACGGCAACTCTGGGGCCAACGTCCTGACTTTC.

This clonotype was seen only once. The chain recombines TRBV5-1 with TRBJ2-3; D possibly corresponds to TRBD2 (5 bases). CDR1 SGHRS and CDR2 YFSETQ come from the germline V gene. The CDR3 covers 15 residues. The ends were cut back, 4 bases at V and 2 bases at J, with 14 bases in the middle. CDR3 in amino acids: CASSPVEDFTDTQYF. The CDR3 DNA reads as TGCGCCAGCAGCCCTGTTGAGGACTTCACAGATACGCAGTATTTT.

The V gene is TRBV6-6, the J gene TRBJ2-5; D not resolved. The V gene lost 2 bases and the J gene lost 1 base, with 11 bases spanning the gap. Per germline, CDR1 MNHNY and CDR2 SVGAGI (reference sequence). The CDR3 consists of 15 residues. The CDR3 region is CASSYASGFQETQYF. The CDR3 nucleotides are TGTGCCAGCAGTTACGCTTCGGGCTTCCAAGAGACCCAGTACTTC.

The chain is built from TRBV12-5 and TRBJ1-2; D unresolved. V was shortened by 3 bases and J by 5 bases, with 7 bases between the two germline ends. CDR1 and CDR2 (germline): LGHNT, FRNRAP. The CDR3 contains 12 residues. The CDR3 spells CASGFEMYGYTF. CDR3 DNA sequence: TGTGCTAGTGGTTTCGAGATGTATGGCTACACCTTC.

The rearrangement links TRBV13 to TRBJ1-1; D perhaps matches TRBD1 (6 bases). Germline CDR1 reads PRHDT; CDR2 reads FYEKMQ (reference sequence). V was cut by 4 bases and J by 4 bases, with 10 bases left in between. This CDR3 region has 13 residues. The CDR3 reads CASSSAGATEAFF. The DNA for the CDR3 is TGTGCCAGCAGCTCCGCAGGGGCCACTGAAGCTTTCTTT.

Note on this clonotype: A junction boundary mismatches the germline segment, possibly from a read error. The chain recombines TRBV6-2 or TRBV6-3 with TRBJ1-2; 7 nucleotides match TRBD1. Germline CDR1 MNHEY, CDR2 SVGEGT. The CDR3 loop spans 14 amino acids. The CDR3 DNA follows: TGTGTCAGCAGTGGCCGGGACAGCTACTATGGCTACACCTTC. As protein: CVSSGRDSYYGYTF.

This clonotype was picked up a small number of times. The CDR3 bases are TGTGCCAGCAGCTTCATAGGGGAGGGTTTCTACGAGCAGTACTTC. It yields the protein CASSFIGEGFYEQYF. The V call is TRBV5-6, the J call TRBJ2-7; TRBD2 agrees at 7 bases. CDR1 SGHDT and CDR2 YYEEEE come from the germline V gene. V was pared by 2 bases and J by 3 bases, with 8 bases of the junction left unmatched. The CDR3 has 15 residues.

This clonotype was seen more than once but under ten times. The rearrangement joins TRBV7-2 to TRBJ2-7; D tentatively fits TRBD1 or TRBD2 (5 bases each). Germline CDR1 reads SGHTA; CDR2 reads FQGNSA. This CDR3 contains 15 residues. V was cut by 10 bases and J by 7 bases, with 26 bases left in between. The chain's CDR3 is CAIRPGQAPSREQYF. CDR3 nucleotide sequence: TGTGCCATCCGTCCGGGGCAGGCGCCATCCCGGGAGCAGTACTTC.

A few counts support this clonotype. This chain connects TRBV7-2 to TRBJ2-5; TRBD1 aligns across 9 bases. Germline V lookup: CDR1 SGHTA, CDR2 FQGNSA. This CDR3 is 16 amino acids long. The V gene end was trimmed by 5 bases and the J gene end by 1 base; junction bases not matched to a gene: 8. CDR3 in DNA: TGTGCCAGCAGCCCGGGGACAGGGACAATCCAAGAGACCCAGTACTTC. Amino acids: CASSPGTGTIQETQYF.

J is TRBJ1-2 and V is TRBV5-1; D is unclear. The germline V gene encodes CDR1 SGHRS and CDR2 YFSETQ. V was shortened by 1 base and J by 2 bases, with 15 bases between the two germline ends. CDR3 length: 16 amino acids. This CDR3 is CASSLYENDGNYGYTF. CDR3 coding DNA: TGCGCCAGCAGCTTGTACGAAAACGACGGGAACTATGGCTACACCTTC.